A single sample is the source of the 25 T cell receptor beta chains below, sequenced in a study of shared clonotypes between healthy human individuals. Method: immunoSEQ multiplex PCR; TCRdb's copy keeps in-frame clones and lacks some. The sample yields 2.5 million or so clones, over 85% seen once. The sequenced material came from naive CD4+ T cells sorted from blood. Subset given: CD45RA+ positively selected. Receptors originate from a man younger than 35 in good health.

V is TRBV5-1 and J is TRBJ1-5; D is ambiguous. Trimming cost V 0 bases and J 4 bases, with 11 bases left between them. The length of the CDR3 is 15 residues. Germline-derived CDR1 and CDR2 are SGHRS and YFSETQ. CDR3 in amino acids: CASSLGAEPNQPQHF. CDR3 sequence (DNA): TGCGCCAGCAGCTTGGGGGCAGAACCTAATCAGCCCCAGCATTTT.

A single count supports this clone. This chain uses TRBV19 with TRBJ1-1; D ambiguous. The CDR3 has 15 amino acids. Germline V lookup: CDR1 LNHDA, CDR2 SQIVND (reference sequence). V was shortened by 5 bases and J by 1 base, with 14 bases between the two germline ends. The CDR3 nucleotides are TGTGCCAGTAGTCTAACCGAGGGAGGGAACACTGAAGCTTTCTTT. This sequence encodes CASSLTEGGNTEAFF.

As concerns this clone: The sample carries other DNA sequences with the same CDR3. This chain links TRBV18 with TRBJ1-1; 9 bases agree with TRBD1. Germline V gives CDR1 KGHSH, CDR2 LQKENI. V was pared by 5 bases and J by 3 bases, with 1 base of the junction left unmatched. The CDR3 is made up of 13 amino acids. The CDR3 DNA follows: TGTGCCAGCTCAGGGGACAGGGACACTGAAGCTTTCTTT. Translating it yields CASSGDRDTEAFF.

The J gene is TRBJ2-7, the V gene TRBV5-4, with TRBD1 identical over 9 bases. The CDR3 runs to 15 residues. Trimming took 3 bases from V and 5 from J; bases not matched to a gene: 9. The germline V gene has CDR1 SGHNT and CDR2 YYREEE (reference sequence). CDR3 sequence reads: CASSSGTGSYHEQYF. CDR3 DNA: TGTGCCAGCAGCTCTGGGACAGGGTCTTACCACGAGCAGTACTTC.

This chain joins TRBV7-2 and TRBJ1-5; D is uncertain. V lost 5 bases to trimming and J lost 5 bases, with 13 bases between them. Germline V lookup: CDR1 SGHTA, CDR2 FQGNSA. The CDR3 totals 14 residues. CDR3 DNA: TGTGCCAGCAGCCACGGACGGGGAGATCAGCCCCAGCATTTT. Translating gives CASSHGRGDQPQHF.

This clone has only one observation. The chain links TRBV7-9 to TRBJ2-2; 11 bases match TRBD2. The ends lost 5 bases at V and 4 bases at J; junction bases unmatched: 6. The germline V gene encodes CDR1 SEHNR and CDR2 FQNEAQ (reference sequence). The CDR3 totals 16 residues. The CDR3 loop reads CASSLSGGASTGELFF. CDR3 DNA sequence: TGTGCCAGCAGCCTTAGCGGGGGGGCCAGCACCGGGGAGCTGTTTTTT.

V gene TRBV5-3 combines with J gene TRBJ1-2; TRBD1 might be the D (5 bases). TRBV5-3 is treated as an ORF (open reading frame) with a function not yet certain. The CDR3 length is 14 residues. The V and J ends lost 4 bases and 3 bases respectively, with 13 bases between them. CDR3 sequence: CARSTQPGYYGYTF. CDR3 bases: TGTGCCAGAAGCACCCAACCAGGGTACTATGGCTACACCTTC.

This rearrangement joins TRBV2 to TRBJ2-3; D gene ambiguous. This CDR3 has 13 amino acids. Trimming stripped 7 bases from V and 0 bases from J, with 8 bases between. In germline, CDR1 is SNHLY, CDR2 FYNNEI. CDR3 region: CASKQISTDTQYF. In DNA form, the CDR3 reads TGTGCCAGCAAACAGATTAGCACAGATACGCAGTATTTT.

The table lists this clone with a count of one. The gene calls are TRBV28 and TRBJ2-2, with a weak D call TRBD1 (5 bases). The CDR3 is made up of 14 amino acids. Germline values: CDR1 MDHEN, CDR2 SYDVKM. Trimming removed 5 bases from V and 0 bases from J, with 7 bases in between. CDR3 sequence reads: CASSHRTNTGELFF. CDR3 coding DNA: TGTGCCAGCAGTCACAGGACGAACACCGGGGAGCTGTTTTTT.

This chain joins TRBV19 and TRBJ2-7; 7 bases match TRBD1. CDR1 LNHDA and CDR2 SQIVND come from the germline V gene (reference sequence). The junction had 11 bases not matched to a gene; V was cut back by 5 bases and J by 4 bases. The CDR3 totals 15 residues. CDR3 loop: CASSPQGVSVYEQYF. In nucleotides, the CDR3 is TGTGCCAGTAGTCCTCAGGGGGTTTCGGTTTACGAGCAGTACTTC.

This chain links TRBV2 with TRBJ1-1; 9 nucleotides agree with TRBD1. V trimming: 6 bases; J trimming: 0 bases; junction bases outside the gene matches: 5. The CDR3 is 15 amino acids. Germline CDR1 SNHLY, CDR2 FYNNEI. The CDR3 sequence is CASRTGGPVNTEAFF. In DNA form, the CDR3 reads TGTGCCAGCAGAACAGGGGGCCCTGTGAACACTGAAGCTTTCTTT.

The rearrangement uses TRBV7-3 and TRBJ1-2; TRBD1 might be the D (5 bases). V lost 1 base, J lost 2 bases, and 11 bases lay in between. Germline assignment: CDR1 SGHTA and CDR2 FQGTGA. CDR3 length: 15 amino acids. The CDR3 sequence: CASSLIWGLNYGYTF. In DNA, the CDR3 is TGTGCCAGCAGCTTAATATGGGGACTCAACTATGGCTACACCTTC.

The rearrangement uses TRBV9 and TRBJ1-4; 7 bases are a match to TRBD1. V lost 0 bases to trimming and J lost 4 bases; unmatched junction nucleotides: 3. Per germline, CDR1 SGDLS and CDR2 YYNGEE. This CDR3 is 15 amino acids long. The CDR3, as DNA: TGTGCCAGCAGCGTAGTAGGGGGCAATAATGAAAAACTGTTTTTT. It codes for CASSVVGGNNEKLFF.

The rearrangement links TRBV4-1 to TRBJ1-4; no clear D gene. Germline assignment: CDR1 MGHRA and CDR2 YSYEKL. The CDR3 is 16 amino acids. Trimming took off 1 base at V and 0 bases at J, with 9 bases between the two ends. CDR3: CASSQGYPTTNEKLFF. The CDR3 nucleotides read TGCGCCAGCAGCCAAGGATATCCCACAACTAATGAAAAACTGTTTTTT.

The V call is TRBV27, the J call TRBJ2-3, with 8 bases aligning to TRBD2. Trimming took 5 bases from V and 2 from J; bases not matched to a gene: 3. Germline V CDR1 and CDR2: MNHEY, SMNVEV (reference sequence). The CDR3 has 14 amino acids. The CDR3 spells CASSRLAPTDTQYF. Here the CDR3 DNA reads TGTGCCAGCAGTCGACTAGCGCCCACAGATACGCAGTATTTT.

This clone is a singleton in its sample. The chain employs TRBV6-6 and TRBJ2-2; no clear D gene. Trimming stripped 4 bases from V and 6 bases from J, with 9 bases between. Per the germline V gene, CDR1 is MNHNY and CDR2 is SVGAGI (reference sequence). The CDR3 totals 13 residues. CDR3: CASSSVPAGELFF. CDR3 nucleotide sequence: TGTGCCAGCAGTTCCGTCCCCGCCGGGGAGCTGTTTTTT.

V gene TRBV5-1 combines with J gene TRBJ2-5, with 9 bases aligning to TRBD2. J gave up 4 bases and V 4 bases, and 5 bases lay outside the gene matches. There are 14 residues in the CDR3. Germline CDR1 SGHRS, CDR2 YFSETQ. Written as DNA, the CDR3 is TGCGCCAGCAGCCAAGCGGGAGGTTCAGAGACCCAGTACTTC. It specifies CASSQAGGSETQYF.

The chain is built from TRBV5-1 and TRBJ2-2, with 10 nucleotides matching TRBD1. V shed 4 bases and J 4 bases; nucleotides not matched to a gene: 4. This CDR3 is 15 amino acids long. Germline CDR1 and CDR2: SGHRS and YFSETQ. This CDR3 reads CASSDRGQVTGELFF. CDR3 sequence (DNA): TGCGCCAGCAGCGACAGGGGGCAGGTCACCGGGGAGCTGTTTTTT.

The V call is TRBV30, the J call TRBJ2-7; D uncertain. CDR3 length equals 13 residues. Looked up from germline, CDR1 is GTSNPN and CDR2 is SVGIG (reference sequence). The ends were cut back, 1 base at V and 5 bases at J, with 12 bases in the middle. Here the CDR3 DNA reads TGTGCCTGGAGTGCCCGGTTTGGGCACGAGCAGTACTTC. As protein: CAWSARFGHEQYF.

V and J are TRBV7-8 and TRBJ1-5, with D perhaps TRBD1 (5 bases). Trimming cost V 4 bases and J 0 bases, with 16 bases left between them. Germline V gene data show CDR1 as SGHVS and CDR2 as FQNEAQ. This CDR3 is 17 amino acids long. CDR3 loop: CASSSRGRTLSNQPQHF. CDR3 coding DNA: TGTGCCAGCAGCTCTAGGGGAAGGACCCTTAGCAATCAGCCCCAGCATTTT.

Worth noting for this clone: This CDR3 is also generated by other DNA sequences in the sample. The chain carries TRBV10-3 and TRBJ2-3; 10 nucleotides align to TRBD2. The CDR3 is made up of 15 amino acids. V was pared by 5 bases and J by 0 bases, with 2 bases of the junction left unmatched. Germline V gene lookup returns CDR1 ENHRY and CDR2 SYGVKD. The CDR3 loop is CAISPSGGSTDTQYF. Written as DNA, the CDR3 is TGTGCCATCAGTCCTAGCGGGGGAAGCACAGATACGCAGTATTTT.

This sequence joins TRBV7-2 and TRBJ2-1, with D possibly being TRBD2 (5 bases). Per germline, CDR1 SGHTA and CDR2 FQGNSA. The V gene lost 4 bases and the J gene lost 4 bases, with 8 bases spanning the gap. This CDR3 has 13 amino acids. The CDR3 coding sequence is TGTGCCAGCAGCTCGGACTGGTACAATGAGCAGTTCTTC. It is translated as CASSSDWYNEQFF.

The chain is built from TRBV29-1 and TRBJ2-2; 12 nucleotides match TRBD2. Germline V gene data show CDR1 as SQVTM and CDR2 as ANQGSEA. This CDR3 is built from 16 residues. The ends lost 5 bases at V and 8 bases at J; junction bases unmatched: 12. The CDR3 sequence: CSVWEMTSGSWGELFF. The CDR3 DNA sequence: TGCAGCGTTTGGGAGATGACTAGCGGGAGTTGGGGGGAGCTGTTTTTT.

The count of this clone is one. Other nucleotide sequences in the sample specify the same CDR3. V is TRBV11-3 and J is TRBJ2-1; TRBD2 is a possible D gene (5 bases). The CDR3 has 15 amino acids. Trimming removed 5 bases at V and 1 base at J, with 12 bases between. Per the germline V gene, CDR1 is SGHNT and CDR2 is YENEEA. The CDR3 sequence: CASSLTSGSYNEQFF. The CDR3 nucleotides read TGTGCCAGCAGCCTAACGAGCGGTTCCTACAATGAGCAGTTCTTC.

CDR3 in amino acids: CASSPGRLYGYTF. CDR3 DNA: TGTGCCAGCAGCCCGGGACGGTTGTATGGCTACACCTTC. The chain employs TRBV28 and TRBJ1-2; D is possibly TRBD1 (5 bases). The CDR3 spans 13 residues. Germline CDR1 reads MDHEN; CDR2 reads SYDVKM. V gave up 6 bases and J gave up 5 bases, with 13 bases separating them.